This T cell receptor (beta chain) was identified during a study of regulatory and conventional T cells in RAG deficiency. General observations from the study: RAG-deficient patients showed markedly lower Shannon entropy and higher Simpson indices than control T-cell subsets. In Omenn syndrome, Treg and Tconv repertoires overlapped >80%. Treg unique TCR beta sequences were about 110-fold fewer in Omenn syndrome and CID/AS patients than controls. Omenn CD25-high CD127-low cells may be activated cells, not true Tregs.

In regard to this clone: No antigen is known for it.

Libraries were prepared by immunoSEQ multiplex PCR; TCRdb keeps only in-frame clonotypes and omits some of them. The sample shows around 33,000 clones, about 87% of them seen only once. Germline V gives CDR1 LNHDA, CDR2 SQIVND (reference sequence). The CDR3 spans 14 residues. This sample also belongs to another study, concerning regulatory T cells. This second study notes: Primers: 52 TRBV forward and 13 TRBJ reverse.

This clonotype was obtained from a human donor in good health. Sequenced: CD8+ T cells sorted from blood. The chain employs TRBV19 and TRBJ2-5, with D tentatively TRBD2 (6 bases). The end of the DNA is better explained by TRBJ2-7, so the J call may be wrong. The CDR3 coding sequence is TGTGCCAGTAGTGCGGGACCAAGCTCCTACGAGCAGTACTTC. This translates into CASSAGPSSYEQYF.